The 22 T cell receptor beta chains below come from one sample, sequenced in a study of regulatory T cells in long-lasting Graves disease. Described time point: newly diagnosed GD, antithyroid drugs for less than 3 months. With RNA extracted from PBMCs as input, the TCR library was made. Construction of TCR beta libraries relied on iRepertoire HTBI primers and on Arm-PCR targeting CDR3 regions. TCRdb ran MiXCR on the multiplex PCR reads and lists one entry per CDR3 protein. Of 500,000 to 700,000 distinct CDR3 sequences listed, roughly 15% are singletons. This sample was shared with a second study, whose subject was T cells in Graves' hyperthyroidism and ophthalmopathy.

Here the sequenced sample was peripheral blood mononuclear cells (PBMCs), taken at new diagnosis, from a patient treated with antithyroid drugs. The receptors shown here come from a woman in her 30s with Graves disease.

DNA of the CDR3: TGTGCCAGCAGCTTACGTGAATATGGCTACACCTTC. Amino acid sequence: CASSLREYGYTF. The chain carries TRBV7-9 and TRBJ1-2; D gene ambiguous. Germline CDR1 and CDR2: SEHNR and FQNEAQ (reference sequence). This CDR3 has 12 residues. Trimming took 2 bases from V and 5 from J, leaving 6 bases between them. The full variable domain, with the rest looked up from reference TRBV7-9 and TRBJ1-2, is DTGVSQNPRHKITKRGQNVTFRCDPISEHNRLYWYRQTLGQGPEFLTYFQNEAQLEKSRLLSDRFSAERPKGSFSTLEIQRTEQGDSAMYLCASSLREYGYTFGSGTRLTVV.

This chain uses TRBV3-1 with TRBJ1-1; no definite D call. The CDR3 is made up of 14 amino acids. V was clipped by 4 bases and J by 6 bases, with 15 bases between them. Germline assignment: CDR1 LGHDT and CDR2 YNNKEL (reference sequence). The CDR3 region is CASSPRSGVSEAFF. CDR3 nucleotide sequence: TGTGCCAGCAGCCCGAGGTCCGGGGTGTCTGAAGCTTTCTTT.

V and J are TRBV7-9 and TRBJ1-1; no definite D call. This CDR3 comprises 12 residues. Trimming took 5 bases from V and 11 from J, leaving 15 bases between them. Germline assignment: CDR1 SEHNR and CDR2 FQNEAQ (reference sequence). The CDR3 bases are TGTGCCAGCAGCCGAGGGCCCCTTGAGGCTTTCTTT. This codes for CASSRGPLEAFF.

This clonotype was seen only a few times. The CDR3 bases are TGTGCCAGCAGTGAAAGGGGGGGGCTAGTCCCCTACGAGCAGTACTTC. It specifies CASSERGGLVPYEQYF. The chain joins TRBV6-1 to TRBJ2-7, with D perhaps TRBD2 (7 bases). This CDR3 has 16 residues. Germline V gives CDR1 MNHNS, CDR2 SASEGT. With 2 bases removed from V and 2 bases from J, the gap between germline ends came to 16 bases.

The rearrangement uses TRBV20-1 and TRBJ2-7; TRBD2 matches at 7 bases. Looked up from germline, CDR1 is DFQATT and CDR2 is SNEGSKA (reference sequence). The CDR3 extends over 17 amino acids. The J segment lost 1 base and the V segment lost 5 bases, leaving 17 bases of the junction unmatched. The CDR3 here is CSAPPSSLLAESYEQYF. The CDR3, as DNA: TGCAGTGCTCCCCCCTCGTCCTTGCTAGCGGAATCCTACGAGCAGTACTTC.

This clonotype was detected many times. V is TRBV28 and J is TRBJ1-5; possibly TRBD1 for D (6 bases). The V gene lost 6 bases and the J gene lost 3 bases, with 12 bases spanning the gap. Germline V lookup: CDR1 MDHEN, CDR2 SYDVKM. This CDR3 comprises 14 residues. The CDR3 protein is CASSGTQHNQPQHF. The CDR3 DNA reads TGTGCCAGCAGCGGGACACAACACAATCAGCCCCAGCATTTT.

The rearrangement joins TRBV6-1 to TRBJ1-4; D unclear. Trimming took off 6 bases at V and 8 bases at J, with 10 bases between the two ends. The CDR3 extends over 12 amino acids. CDR1 and CDR2 from the germline V gene are MNHNS and SASEGT. The CDR3 spells CASSPLSEKLFF. CDR3 sequence (DNA): TGTGCCAGCAGCCCGCTCTCCGAAAAACTGTTTTTT.

There are many counts of this clonotype. V usage is TRBV9 and J usage is TRBJ1-2, with D unclear. V was cut by 3 bases and J by 2 bases, with 17 bases left in between. This CDR3 has 16 amino acids. Germline V gives CDR1 SGDLS, CDR2 YYNGEE. The CDR3 protein is CASSGLQRLWNYGYTF. The CDR3, as DNA: TGTGCCAGCAGCGGACTCCAACGGTTGTGGAACTATGGCTACACCTTC.

This clonotype showed up just a few times. The genes are TRBV5-1 and TRBJ2-2, with D maybe TRBD1 (6 bases). Looked up from germline, CDR1 is SGHRS and CDR2 is YFSETQ. V gave up 3 bases and J gave up 8 bases, with 8 bases separating them. The CDR3 consists of 12 residues. The CDR3 bases are TGCGCCAGCAGCTACGACAGGGGGGAGCTGTTTTTT. This translates into CASSYDRGELFF.

This clonotype was counted between two and nine times. The chain links TRBV28 to TRBJ1-2, with D maybe TRBD1 (5 bases). The germline gives CDR1 MDHEN, CDR2 SYDVKM. There are 15 residues in the CDR3. Trimming left V 3 bases short and J 2 bases short, with 13 bases between. CDR3 residues: CASSFQGGGNYGYTF. CDR3 nucleotides: TGTGCCAGCAGTTTCCAGGGAGGAGGCAACTATGGCTACACCTTC.

Many counts were recorded for this clonotype. In nucleotides, the CDR3 is TGTGCCAGCTCACCAGAGAGGGCGAGACAGCCCCAGCATTTT. This sequence encodes CASSPERARQPQHF. The V gene is TRBV18, the J gene TRBJ1-5, with D uncertain. V lost 2 bases and J 7 bases, leaving 12 bases between the germline ends. This CDR3 spans 14 amino acids. The germline V gene has CDR1 KGHSH and CDR2 LQKENI.

This clonotype was observed many times. J is TRBJ2-2 and V is TRBV6-1; 9 bases are shared with TRBD2. Per germline, CDR1 MNHNS and CDR2 SASEGT. The V and J ends lost 10 bases and 10 bases, in that order; junction bases with no gene match: 10. This CDR3 comprises 13 residues. CDR3: CATGRLAAAELFF. The DNA of the CDR3 is TGTGCCACTGGCCGACTAGCGGCCGCGGAGCTGTTTTTT.

The count of this clonotype is one. This clone may be a read error of a much larger clone one base away. The J gene is TRBJ1-1, the V gene TRBV7-9; D is uncertain. Between the trimmed V and J ends, which lost 5 bases and 1 base, there was a span of 8 bases. The CDR3 length is 13 residues. Germline V gene sequence: CDR1 SEHNR, CDR2 FQNEAQ (reference sequence). CDR3 amino acids: CASSVRENTEAFF. The CDR3 nucleotides are TGTGCCAGCAGCGTTCGAGAGAACACTGAAGCTTTCTTT.

This clonotype has ten or more counts. This chain uses TRBV11-3 with TRBJ2-3; 10 nucleotides align to TRBD1. This CDR3 has 15 residues. J lost 3 bases, V lost 5 bases, and 5 bases had no gene match. Germline assignment: CDR1 SGHNT and CDR2 YENEEA. The CDR3 DNA reads TGTGCCAGCAGCCCAAGGACAGGGGGGACAGATACGCAGTATTTT. It is translated as CASSPRTGGTDTQYF. The full variable domain, with the rest looked up from reference TRBV11-3 and TRBJ2-3, is EAGVVQSPRYKIIEKKQPVAFWCNPISGHNTLYWYLQNLGQGPELLIRYENEEAVDDSQLPKDRFSAERLKGVDSTLKIQPAELGDSAVYLCASSPRTGGTDTQYFGPGTRLTVL.

About this clonotype itself: A read error may produce the germline difference seen at one junction end. The CDR3 reads CASGRPLQPQHF. CDR3 bases: TGTGCCAGCGGCCGTCCGTTGCAGCCCCAGCACTTT. The chain carries TRBV7-8 and TRBJ1-5; D is undetermined. The CDR3 has 12 residues. Germline assignment: CDR1 SGHVS and CDR2 FQNEAQ.

The gene calls are TRBV27 and TRBJ2-2; D gene ambiguous. V lost 3 bases, J lost 4 bases, and 9 bases lay in between. Germline V gene lookup returns CDR1 MNHEY and CDR2 SMNVEV (reference sequence). CDR3 length equals 14 residues. This CDR3 reads CASSFLSPTGELFF. CDR3 DNA: TGTGCCAGCAGTTTCCTTTCCCCCACCGGGGAGCTGTTTTTT.

The gene calls are TRBV7-6 and TRBJ1-4; D is unresolved. The germline CDR1 and CDR2 sequences are SGHVS and FNYEAQ. The CDR3 covers 13 residues. V dropped 5 bases and J dropped 8 bases, with 12 bases sitting between them. CDR3 sequence: CASSPQPVEKLFF. CDR3 DNA sequence: TGTGCCAGCAGCCCCCAGCCTGTCGAAAAACTGTTTTTT.

About this clonotype: A much bigger clone sits one base away, suggesting this may be a read error. This sequence joins TRBV29-1 and TRBJ2-7; D possibly corresponds to TRBD2 (6 bases). Germline V gene sequence: CDR1 SQVTM, CDR2 ANQGSEA. The CDR3 is made up of 13 amino acids. CDR3 sequence: CSGGGLAPYKQYF. CDR3 DNA sequence: TGCAGCGGGGGAGGCTTGGCTCCCTACAAGCAGTACTTC.

This chain connects TRBV30 to TRBJ2-7; TRBD2 aligns across 7 bases. This CDR3 has 12 amino acids. J was trimmed by 5 bases and V by 5 bases; bases with no gene match: 6. The germline V gene encodes CDR1 GTSNPN and CDR2 SVGIG (reference sequence). The CDR3 is CAWGGGSHEQYF. The CDR3 DNA reads as TGTGCCTGGGGGGGGGGGTCCCACGAGCAGTACTTC.

This clonotype appeared a few times. The rearrangement joins TRBV28 to TRBJ2-2; 13 bases align to TRBD2. The germline V gene encodes CDR1 MDHEN and CDR2 SYDVKM. Losses at the gene ends were 3 bases for V and 6 bases for J; bases not matched to a gene: 13. This CDR3 spans 19 amino acids. CDR3 loop: CASSLAPGLAGNRPGELFF. CDR3 DNA sequence: TGTGCCAGCAGTTTGGCACCGGGACTAGCGGGAAACCGACCCGGGGAGCTGTTTTTT.

Points on this clonotype: A read error may explain this, as a much larger clone is one base away. V gene TRBV11-2 combines with J gene TRBJ1-1; D is ambiguous. Germline CDR1 reads SGHAT; CDR2 reads FQNNGV. This CDR3 contains 13 residues. The V gene lost 4 bases and the J gene lost 2 bases, with 8 bases spanning the gap. DNA of the CDR3: TGTGCCAGCAGCTCAGTAATAAACACTGAAGCTTTCTTT. Amino acid sequence: CASSSVINTEAFF.

There are many counts of this clonotype. The CDR3 spells CASSPGGGESYNEQFF. For the CDR3, the DNA is TGTGCCAGCAGCCCTGGGGGGGGGGAATCCTACAATGAGCAGTTCTTC. V usage is TRBV7-6 and J usage is TRBJ2-1, with 7 positions matching TRBD2. This CDR3 contains 16 residues. J lost 1 base, V lost 5 bases, and 8 bases had no gene match. Germline-derived CDR1 and CDR2 are SGHVS and FNYEAQ.